This TCR beta chain is drawn from a study of blood T cells in healthy people across ages. The donors, all healthy, were Caucasians living in Russia, aged roughly 6 to 100. This clonotype was picked up many times. CDR1 is SGHRS, CDR2 YFSETQ, per germline. V was trimmed by 4 bases and J by 0 bases, leaving 14 bases between them. CDR3 length: 15 residues. A J-beta primer mix and a sample-barcoded 5' primer were used in a second PCR of about 7 to 12 cycles. TCRdb processed the 5' RACE reads anew with MiXCR; each CDR3 protein has one entry. The sample contains hundreds of thousands of distinct CDR3 sequences, around 28% of which appear only once.

The TCR was taken from a woman of 80 years or more in good health. Sequences were obtained from blood. This chain uses TRBV5-1 with TRBJ2-7; perhaps TRBD1 as D (6 bases). Here the CDR3 DNA reads TGCGCCAGCAGCGTCCAGGGGCTAGTCTCCTACGAGCAGTACTTC. Protein: CASSVQGLVSYEQYF.